The 23 T cell receptor beta chains below were found in one sample sequenced in a study of cytomegalovirus exposure and HLA in healthy donors. With 60 Vbeta and 13 Jbeta primers, the PCR was carried out. Produced via immunoSEQ multiplex PCR; TCRdb's table is partial and in-frame only. Here the sample spans about 160,000 clones, about 72% being singletons. The material sequenced was PBMCs. These receptors all stem from a man aged 55-75 years in good health and CMV-seronegative.

This chain links TRBV21-1 with TRBJ1-1; the table calls TRBD1, which could not be checked here. TRBV21-1 is an annotated pseudogene. There are 15 residues in the CDR3. CDR3 sequence (DNA): TGTGCCAGCAGCCCACAGGGGGGCGAGGACACTGAAGCTTTCTTT. Its translation is CASSPQGGEDTEAFF.

With respect to this clone: Additional DNA sequences in this sample encode the identical CDR3. The CDR3 is CASSPLLVNTEAFF. CDR3 in DNA: TGTGCCAGCAGTCCCTTACTCGTGAACACTGAAGCTTTCTTT. The chain couples TRBV6-5 to TRBJ1-1; D is ambiguous. Germline V gene lookup returns CDR1 MNHEY and CDR2 SVGAGI. Trimming pared 5 bases from V and 0 bases from J, leaving 10 bases between. The CDR3 spans 14 residues.

In its sample, this clone was seen a few times. V gene TRBV6-5 combines with J gene TRBJ2-7; TRBD2 matches at 10 bases. V shed 6 bases and J 0 bases; nucleotides not matched to a gene: 5. The germline V gene has CDR1 MNHEY and CDR2 SVGAGI. The CDR3 extends over 15 amino acids. The CDR3 DNA is TGTGCCAGCAGAGTACTAGCGGGGAGCTCCTACGAGCAGTACTTC. Its protein product is CASRVLAGSSYEQYF.

The genes are TRBV7-2 and TRBJ1-1; D uncertain. Germline V gives CDR1 SGHTA, CDR2 FQGNSA. The CDR3 runs 15 residues. Deletions cut 0 bases from V and 4 bases from J, with 12 bases between. Written as DNA, the CDR3 is TGTGCCAGCAGCTTAGCGTCCCGAGGGAGCACTGAAGCTTTCTTT. Translating it yields CASSLASRGSTEAFF.

This clone was recorded a few times. The J gene is TRBJ1-2, the V gene TRBV27; possibly TRBD1 for D (6 bases). Germline V gene lookup returns CDR1 MNHEY and CDR2 SMNVEV (reference sequence). This CDR3 has 14 amino acids. V was pared by 6 bases and J by 8 bases, with 19 bases between. CDR3 coding DNA: TGTGCCAGCAGCTCAGGGGCTCCCCGAGGGGGCTACACCTTC. The encoded protein is CASSSGAPRGGYTF.

This sequence joins TRBV6-1 and TRBJ2-5; 7 bases align to TRBD1. This CDR3 region has 15 residues. The V gene's germline CDR1 is MNHNS and CDR2 SASEGT. The ends lost 8 bases at V and 5 bases at J; junction bases unmatched: 14. The CDR3: CASVRDSSLWETQYF. The CDR3 DNA reads TGTGCCAGCGTCAGGGACAGCTCCCTCTGGGAGACCCAGTACTTC.

The CDR3 coding sequence is TGCGCCAGCACCGTCTTTCCTGGAAACACCATATATTTT. It yields the protein CASTVFPGNTIYF. The chain uses TRBV5-1 and TRBJ1-3, with unresolved D. V was cut by 6 bases and J by 2 bases, with 9 bases left in between. Germline V CDR1 and CDR2: SGHRS, YFSETQ. This CDR3 comprises 13 residues.

The rearrangement uses TRBV28 and TRBJ2-7; tentative D call: TRBD2 (6 bases). The CDR3 sequence is 14 residues long. CDR1 MDHEN and CDR2 SYDVKM come from the germline V gene. V lost 4 bases and J 7 bases, leaving 17 bases between the germline ends. For the CDR3, the DNA is TGTGCCAGCAGTTCACCGGGACTGGGTAGGGAGCAGTACTTC. It specifies CASSSPGLGREQYF. Full variable domain (outside the CDR3, taken from reference TRBV28 and TRBJ2-7): DVKVTQSSRYLVKRTGEKVFLECVQDMDHENMFWYRQDPGLGLRLIYFSYDVKMKEKGDIPEGYSVSREKKERFSLILESASTNQTSMYLCASSSPGLGREQYFGPGTRLTVT.

This clone was counted a few times. This rearrangement joins TRBV7-9 to TRBJ1-4; a possible D gene is TRBD1 (5 bases). Germline V CDR1 and CDR2: SEHNR, FQNEAQ (reference sequence). The CDR3 has 14 amino acids. V lost 7 bases to trimming and J lost 8 bases, with 17 bases between them. CDR3 sequence (DNA): TGTGCCAGCACCTTTAGTGGGGCGGAGGAAAAACTGTTTTTT. Protein sequence: CASTFSGAEEKLFF.

The genes are TRBV7-9 and TRBJ1-1; D remains unclear. Looked up from germline, CDR1 is SEHNR and CDR2 is FQNEAQ (reference sequence). The CDR3 covers 14 residues. Trimming shortened V by 3 bases and J by 10 bases, and 18 bases separated the two germline ends. DNA for the CDR3: TGTGCCAGCAGCTTCCGACAAGACCAGGTTAGAGCTTTCTTT. Its translation: CASSFRQDQVRAFF.

J is TRBJ1-3 and V is TRBV29-1; 7 nucleotides align to TRBD1. This CDR3 is 13 amino acids long. Germline V CDR1 and CDR2: SQVTM, ANQGSEA. After removal of 6 bases from V and 2 bases from J, the junction contained 4 bases not matched to a gene. CDR3 protein: CSVSQGAGNTIYF. The CDR3, as DNA: TGCAGCGTCTCCCAGGGGGCTGGAAACACCATATATTTT.

V and J are TRBV6-6 and TRBJ1-5; a weak D match, TRBD1 (5 bases). V was clipped by 0 bases and J by 3 bases, with 12 bases between them. The germline CDR1 and CDR2 sequences are MNHNY and SVGAGI (reference sequence). There are 16 residues in the CDR3. The CDR3 sequence is CASSYSGTANNQPQHF. CDR3 nucleotides: TGTGCCAGCAGTTACTCGGGGACTGCAAACAATCAGCCCCAGCATTTT.

The chain employs TRBV28 and TRBJ1-1; D remains unclear. The CDR3 covers 14 residues. V was clipped by 2 bases and J by 9 bases, with 16 bases between them. Germline CDR1 is MDHEN and CDR2 is SYDVKM. The chain's CDR3 is CASSLPLEIRQAFF. In DNA, the CDR3 is TGTGCCAGCAGTTTACCCCTAGAAATTCGGCAAGCTTTCTTT.

Note on this clone: One junction end does not reproduce the germline sequence, and a read error may be involved. The CDR3 region is CSSSLALDRIYGYTF. In DNA, the CDR3 is TGTTCCAGCAGCTTAGCGCTGGACAGGATCTATGGCTACACCTTC. This chain uses TRBV7-9 with TRBJ1-2; 7 nucleotides match TRBD1. CDR1 is SEHNR and CDR2 is FQNEAQ in the germline V gene (reference sequence). The CDR3 is 15 amino acids.

This clone has only a few counts. The chain couples TRBV7-3 to TRBJ2-1; TRBD2 matches 12 bases. V was pared by 5 bases and J by 5 bases, with 10 bases of the junction left unmatched. The CDR3 covers 17 residues. Germline values: CDR1 SGHTA, CDR2 FQGTGA. CDR3 loop: CASSQKPGLAGHNEQFF. The CDR3 DNA sequence: TGTGCCAGCAGCCAAAAACCGGGACTAGCGGGTCACAATGAGCAGTTCTTC.

The chain links TRBV7-2 to TRBJ1-2; the match to TRBD1 covers 8 bases. This CDR3 spans 15 amino acids. Germline-derived CDR1 and CDR2 are SGHTA and FQGNSA. With 4 bases clipped from V and 5 bases from J, the junction kept 9 bases outside the gene matches. As DNA, the CDR3 is TGTGCCAGCAGCTCGGGGGACAGGAGAACATATGGCTACACCTTC. It encodes CASSSGDRRTYGYTF.

Only a few counts were recorded for this clone. V is TRBV9 and J is TRBJ1-1; possible D gene TRBD1, 5 bases. Germline CDR1 and CDR2: SGDLS and YYNGEE. This CDR3 has 17 amino acids. V lost 0 bases and J lost 0, with 15 bases in between. The DNA for the CDR3 is TGTGCCAGCAGCGTAGAGGCGTGGGAGGGGCTGAACACTGAAGCTTTCTTT. It codes for CASSVEAWEGLNTEAFF.

This chain uses TRBV2 with TRBJ2-1; 8 bases map to TRBD2. The CDR3 length is 15 residues. Germline CDR1 reads SNHLY; CDR2 reads FYNNEI. Trimming took 5 bases from V and 4 from J; bases not matched to a gene: 7. CDR3 DNA: TGTGCCAGCAGTTACAAAGCGGGAGCTTACAATGAGCAGTTCTTC. It encodes CASSYKAGAYNEQFF.

This clone has just a few counts. This chain connects TRBV7-2 to TRBJ2-5, with TRBD1 identical over 8 bases. There are 17 residues in the CDR3. Germline V gene data show CDR1 as SGHTA and CDR2 as FQGNSA. Trimming removed 3 bases from V and 4 bases from J; junction bases left unmatched: 13. CDR3 region: CASSFRTGFDQRETQYF. The CDR3 coding sequence is TGTGCCAGCAGCTTCCGGACAGGGTTCGATCAAAGAGAGACCCAGTACTTC.

Here the CDR3 reads CASSITGKGYGYTF. Here the CDR3 DNA reads TGTGCCAGTAGTATAACGGGGAAGGGCTATGGCTACACCTTC. This sequence joins TRBV19 and TRBJ1-2; D ambiguous. This CDR3 region has 14 residues. Germline CDR1 is LNHDA and CDR2 is SQIVND (reference sequence). Trimming shortened V by 2 bases and J by 4 bases, and 11 bases separated the two germline ends. Looking up the rest from reference TRBV19 and TRBJ1-2 gives the full variable domain: DGGITQSPKYLFRKEGQNVTLSCEQNLNHDAMYWYRQDPGQGLRLIYYSQIVNDFQKGDIAEGYSVSREKKESFPLTVTSAQKNPTAFYLCASSITGKGYGYTFGSGTRLTVV.

Concerning this clone itself: Sequence at one end of the junction differs from germline and may be a read error. J is TRBJ2-5 and V is TRBV7-9; 15 bases fit TRBD2. CDR3 length equals 16 residues. The V gene's germline CDR1 is SEHNR and CDR2 FQNEAQ (reference sequence). The CDR3 region has the DNA TGTTCCAGCAGCTTAATGGGACTAGCGGGAGGAGAGACCCAGTACTTC. Its protein product is CSSSLMGLAGGETQYF.

The rearrangement links TRBV28 to TRBJ1-2, with D possibly TRBD1 on 5 matching bases. The V gene's germline CDR1 is MDHEN and CDR2 SYDVKM. The CDR3 runs 14 residues. Trimming left V 5 bases short and J 6 bases short, with 16 bases between. The CDR3 reads CASSPGGKDDGYTF. CDR3 nucleotide sequence: TGTGCCAGCAGTCCGGGGGGGAAGGACGATGGCTACACCTTC.

The CDR3 loop reads CASSLSGSSYEQYF. CDR3 DNA: TGTGCCAGCAGCTTAAGCGGGAGCTCCTACGAGCAGTACTTC. The chain links TRBV11-3 to TRBJ2-7; the match to TRBD2 covers 8 bases. CDR3 length: 14 amino acids. The trim removed 2 bases at V and 0 bases at J, leaving 0 bases unmatched. Germline loops: CDR1 SGHNT, CDR2 YENEEA.